This T cell receptor beta chain is from a study of cytomegalovirus exposure and HLA in healthy donors. Study-wide results and caveats: Sequencing depth roughly uniform across donors was assumed in presence/absence analyses.

Of note for this clone: Its target is not known.

The donors were healthy bone marrow donors. The PCR made use of 60 Vbeta and 13 Jbeta primers. The table came from immunoSEQ multiplex PCR; TCRdb's copy has only in-frame clones and leaves some out. The sample consists of more than 95,000 clones, 65% to 90% of them appearing once. This sequence originates from a woman in her 30s in good health and CMV-seronegative. Sequencing used PBMCs.

Here the CDR3 DNA reads TGTGCCAGCACCCCTTCGGGGACTAGCGGGAGAGGTTACGAGCAGTACTTC. Protein: CASTPSGTSGRGYEQYF. The chain links TRBV27 to TRBJ2-7, with 14 bases fitting TRBD2. J was trimmed by 4 bases and V by 7 bases; bases with no gene match: 12. CDR1 is MNHEY, CDR2 SMNVEV, per germline (reference sequence). There are 17 residues in the CDR3.